These 5 T cell receptor beta chains came from one sample sequenced in a study of multiple sclerosis patients with progressive multifocal leukoencephalopathy. TCRdb keeps only in-frame clones here, not all; method: immunoSEQ multiplex PCR. The repertoire has over 20,000 clones, 91% of them found once; the top ten carry 2% to 2.5%. The time point: less than 15 months of natalizumab therapy. The sequences come from PBMCs, collected from a patient treated with natalizumab. These receptors came from a man in his thirties or forties with multiple sclerosis.

The table lists this clone with a few counts. This sequence joins TRBV6-5 and TRBJ2-3; TRBD1 or TRBD2 may be the D gene (5 bases each). Germline lookup yields CDR1 MNHEY and CDR2 SVGAGI. There are 14 residues in the CDR3. V shed 5 bases and J shed 4 bases, with 13 bases lying between them. This CDR3 reads CASSVAGTSDTQYF. The CDR3 bases are TGTGCCAGCAGTGTAGCCGGGACCTCAGATACGCAGTATTTT.

This CDR3 is CASSLSREFGGELFF. For the CDR3, the DNA is TGTGCCAGCAGTTTATCCCGGGAGTTCGGCGGGGAGCTGTTTTTT. This chain connects TRBV28 to TRBJ2-2; possibly TRBD2 for D (6 bases). Germline V gives CDR1 MDHEN, CDR2 SYDVKM. Trimming took off 1 base at V and 7 bases at J, with 13 bases between the two ends. The CDR3 sequence is 15 residues long. The full variable domain, its missing parts supplied by reference TRBV28 and TRBJ2-2, is DVKVTQSSRYLVKRTGEKVFLECVQDMDHENMFWYRQDPGLGLRLIYFSYDVKMKEKGDIPEGYSVSREKKERFSLILESASTNQTSMYLCASSLSREFGGELFFGEGSRLTVL.

The rearrangement joins TRBV11-2 to TRBJ2-5; weak D call: TRBD2 (6 bases). In germline, CDR1 is SGHAT, CDR2 FQNNGV. This CDR3 region has 15 residues. V shed 0 bases and J shed 1 base, with 9 bases lying between them. The DNA for the CDR3 is TGTGCCAGCAGCTTAGATTGGCGGGGCCAAGAGACCCAGTACTTC. It codes for CASSLDWRGQETQYF.

This chain connects TRBV11-2 to TRBJ2-7, with D unclear. The V gene lost 0 bases and the J gene lost 4 bases, with 10 bases spanning the gap. Germline CDR1 reads SGHAT; CDR2 reads FQNNGV. The CDR3 runs to 14 residues. The DNA for the CDR3 is TGTGCCAGCAGCTTAGATCCAGACTTATACGAGCAGTACGTC. As protein: CASSLDPDLYEQYV.

V gene TRBV4-1 combines with J gene TRBJ1-3; 7 bases match TRBD1. The germline CDR1 and CDR2 sequences are MGHRA and YSYEKL. The CDR3 is made up of 16 amino acids. Losses at the gene ends were 0 bases for V and 1 base for J; bases not matched to a gene: 3. This CDR3 reads CASSQDTTGSGNTIYF. The CDR3 bases are TGCGCCAGCAGCCAAGATACGACAGGGTCTGGAAACACCATATATTTT.